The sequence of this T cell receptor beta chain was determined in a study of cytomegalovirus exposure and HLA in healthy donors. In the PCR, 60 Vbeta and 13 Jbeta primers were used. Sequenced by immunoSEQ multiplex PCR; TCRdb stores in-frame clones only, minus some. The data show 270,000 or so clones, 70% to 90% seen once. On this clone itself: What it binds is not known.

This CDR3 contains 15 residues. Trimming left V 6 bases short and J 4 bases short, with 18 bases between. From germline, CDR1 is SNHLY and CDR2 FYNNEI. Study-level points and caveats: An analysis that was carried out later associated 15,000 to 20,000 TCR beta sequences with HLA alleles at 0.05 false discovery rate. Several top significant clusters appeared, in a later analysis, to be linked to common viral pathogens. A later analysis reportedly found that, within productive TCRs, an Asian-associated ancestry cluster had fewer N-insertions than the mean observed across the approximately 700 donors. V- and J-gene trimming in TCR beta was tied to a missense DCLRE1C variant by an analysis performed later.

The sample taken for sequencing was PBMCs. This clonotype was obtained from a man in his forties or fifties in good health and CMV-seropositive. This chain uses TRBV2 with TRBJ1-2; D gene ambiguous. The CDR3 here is CASSELREVGYGYTF. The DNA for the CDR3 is TGTGCCAGCAGCGAACTCCGGGAGGTCGGCTATGGCTACACCTTC.